Included here is one T cell receptor beta chain sequence, with context. The data derive from a study of Ad26.COV2.S vaccination and SARS-CoV-2 variants. The table came from immunoSEQ multiplex PCR; TCRdb's copy has only in-frame clones and leaves some out. The table shows about 390,000 clones, with 80% to 90% occurring only once. The treatment denotes: some 20 received Ad26.COV2.S at low or high dose, single or two shots; several received placebo; per-sample allocation not given. Vaccine and placebo recipients were sampled on day 63 after the first injection. V was shortened by 2 bases and J by 0 bases, with 8 bases between the two germline ends. The CDR3 runs to 15 residues. CDR1 and CDR2 from the germline V gene are SNHLY and FYNNEI.

The TCR originated in a person between 18 and 65 years old who received the Ad26.COV2.S COVID-19 vaccine or a placebo. Sample: peripheral blood, taken in a trial of Ad26.COV2.S vaccine versus placebo. The V and J genes are TRBV2 and TRBJ2-1; D not resolved. The CDR3 DNA follows: TGTGCCAGCAGTGAACAGGTTCTCTCCTACAATGAGCAGTTCTTC. As protein: CASSEQVLSYNEQFF.